This T cell receptor (beta chain) was obtained from a study of T-cell reconstitution after alpha-beta-depleted transplantation in children (dated by TCRdb to 2016 to 2017). A note on the overall study: Using TCR repertoire profiling, the study followed T-cell immune reconstitution in a quantitative way in children after TCRalphabeta/CD19-depleted allogeneic hematopoietic cell transplantation.

The treatment or condition label, read with the paper, signifies: allogeneic hematopoietic cell transplantation with graft depleted of TCRalphabeta T cells and CD19 B cells. Transplant recipients were children who received TCRalphabeta/CD19-depleted allogeneic hematopoietic cell grafts. Comment on this clonotype: Its antigen specificity is not known. There are no base qualities to consult, and no much larger clone falls within one base.

Here is what the overall study found, with its caveats: The apparently early recovery of alphabetaT-cell counts about two months after transplant reportedly depended on only several hundred rapidly expanded clones that came from non-depleted graft cells. In some patients, the high TCRbeta diversity seen at day 60 was put down to recipient T cells and intrathymic progenitors that had survived conditioning. Hyperexpanded clone frequencies declined over subsequent months; after one year, T-cell counts and TCRbeta diversity were mostly attributed to newly produced T cells.

Reading the germline V gene gives CDR1 MNHEY and CDR2 SVGEGT. The CDR3 measures 16 amino acids from cysteine to phenylalanine. Solely the CDR3 DNA is kept, with 48 bases framed from the first base. V is pared back by 6 bases and J by 7 bases, with 21 bases lying between the germline termini. Library preparation employed PCR. TCRdb names Illumina HiSeq 2500 as the instrument used. TCR library preparation used molecular barcoding, with unique molecular identifiers applied to normalize quantification of the TCRbeta repertoire. The public reads were run again by TCRdb, first through fastp at Q25 and then through MiXCR, and only productive beta chains were kept. Here each entry gathers all rows of one CDR3 protein and keeps the most common genes and DNA. Present in this sample are 70,000 to 95,000 distinct CDR3 sequences, around 16% of which were seen just once. About 20% of the sample comes from the top ten.

This clonotype originated in a male patient aged 2-9 years who had a stem cell transplant for acute lymphoblastic leukemia, so the T cells may come from the graft donor. The V and J segments used are TRBV6-2 or TRBV6-3 and TRBJ2-2; the D region may be TRBD1 or TRBD2, each matching 7 bases equally. Here the sequenced sample was PBMCs, mostly from graft donor cells, taken 180 days after TCRalphabeta/CD19-depleted stem cell transplant. In nucleotide form, the sequence is TGTGCCAGCAGGGGAGGGGGCGCTGGTCGAGGCGGGGAGCTGTTTTTT. This yields the protein CASRGGGAGRGGELFF.